The entry below describes one TCR beta chain. Antigen: not known. TCR beta was sequenced from blood CD8+ and CD4+ T cells. Each Susac syndrome patient had definite or probable disease by recently defined criteria. With random hexamers, 0.5 to 1 ug RNA was reverse transcribed. The CDR3 of TCR beta was amplified by immunoSEQ multiplex PCR across 54 Vbeta and 13 Jbeta. Using its own MiXCR run on the immunoSEQ multiplex PCR reads, TCRdb lists one record per CDR3 protein. Among tens of thousands of distinct CDR3 sequences listed, just under 95% were seen once. These data are taken from a study of CD8 T cells in Susac syndrome. Notes on the study in general: The study's TCR sequencing and HLA analysis drew on a certain number of individuals. That number was acknowledged as relatively small.

CDR1 is LGHDT, CDR2 YNNKEL, per germline (reference sequence). The CDR3 length is 13 residues. Germline trimming cut 5 bases from V and 2 bases from J; bases unmatched to any gene: 3. This chain connects TRBV3-1 to TRBJ2-7, with TRBD1 matching over 7 bases. The sample taken for sequencing was CD4+ T cells from PBMCs. This receptor was taken from a human donor with Susac syndrome. CDR3 sequence: CASSYRGPYEQYF. CDR3 DNA sequence: TGTGCCAGCAGCTACAGGGGACCCTACGAGCAGTACTTC.